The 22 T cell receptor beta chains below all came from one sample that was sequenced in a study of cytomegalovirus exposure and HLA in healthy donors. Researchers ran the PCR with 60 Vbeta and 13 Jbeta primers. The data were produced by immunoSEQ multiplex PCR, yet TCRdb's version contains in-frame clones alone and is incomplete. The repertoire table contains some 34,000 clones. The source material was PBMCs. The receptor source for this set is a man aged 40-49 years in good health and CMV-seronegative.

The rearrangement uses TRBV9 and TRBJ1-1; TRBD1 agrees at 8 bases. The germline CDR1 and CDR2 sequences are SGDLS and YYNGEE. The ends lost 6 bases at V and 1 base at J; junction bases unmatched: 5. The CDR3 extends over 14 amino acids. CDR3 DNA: TGTGCCAGCACCCAAGGACAGGGGAACACTGAAGCTTTCTTT. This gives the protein CASTQGQGNTEAFF.

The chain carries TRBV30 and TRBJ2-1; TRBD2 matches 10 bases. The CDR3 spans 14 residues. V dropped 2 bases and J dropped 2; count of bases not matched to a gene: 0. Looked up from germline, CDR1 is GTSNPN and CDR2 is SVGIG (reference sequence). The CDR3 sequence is CAWSTSGTYNEQFF. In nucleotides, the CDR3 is TGTGCCTGGAGTACTAGCGGGACCTACAATGAGCAGTTCTTC.

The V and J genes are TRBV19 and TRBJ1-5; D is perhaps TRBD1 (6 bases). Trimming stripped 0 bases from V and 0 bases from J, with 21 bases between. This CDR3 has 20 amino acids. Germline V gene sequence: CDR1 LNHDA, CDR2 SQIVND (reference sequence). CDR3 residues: CASSIDRGQPLRYSNQPQHF. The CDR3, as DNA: TGTGCCAGTAGTATAGATCGGGGACAACCACTTCGGTATAGCAATCAGCCCCAGCATTTT. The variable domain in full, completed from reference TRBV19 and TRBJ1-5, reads DGGITQSPKYLFRKEGQNVTLSCEQNLNHDAMYWYRQDPGQGLRLIYYSQIVNDFQKGDIAEGYSVSREKKESFPLTVTSAQKNPTAFYLCASSIDRGQPLRYSNQPQHFGDGTRLSIL.

The CDR3, as DNA: TGTGCCAGCAGCTTAGCCCCAAATAGCAATCAGCCCCAGCATTTT. It encodes CASSLAPNSNQPQHF. V usage is TRBV7-6 and J usage is TRBJ1-5, with D unclear. The CDR3 consists of 15 residues. Looked up from germline, CDR1 is SGHVS and CDR2 is FNYEAQ. V was trimmed by 0 bases and J by 0 bases, leaving 6 bases between them.

The CDR3 reads CAWAGQGAETQYF. DNA for the CDR3: TGTGCCTGGGCGGGACAGGGGGCAGAGACCCAGTACTTC. The chain joins TRBV30 to TRBJ2-5, with 12 bases matching TRBD1. The CDR3 extends over 13 amino acids. Per the germline V gene, CDR1 is GTSNPN and CDR2 is SVGIG (reference sequence). V shed 5 bases and J 4 bases; nucleotides not matched to a gene: 2.

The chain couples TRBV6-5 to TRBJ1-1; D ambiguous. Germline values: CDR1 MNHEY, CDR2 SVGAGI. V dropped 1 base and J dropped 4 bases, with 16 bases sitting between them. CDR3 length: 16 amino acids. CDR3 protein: CASSYLRTARGTEAFF. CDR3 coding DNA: TGTGCCAGCAGTTACTTGAGGACGGCTCGGGGCACTGAAGCTTTCTTT.

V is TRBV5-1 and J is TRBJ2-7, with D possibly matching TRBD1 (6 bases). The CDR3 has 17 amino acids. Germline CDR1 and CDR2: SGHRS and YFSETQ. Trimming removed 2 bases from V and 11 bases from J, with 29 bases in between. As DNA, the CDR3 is TGCGCCAGCAGCTTAAACTTAGCCGGGACACTGACTGAGGGGGAGTACTTC. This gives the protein CASSLNLAGTLTEGEYF. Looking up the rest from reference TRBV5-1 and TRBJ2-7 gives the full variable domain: KAGVTQTPRYLIKTRGQQVTLSCSPISGHRSVSWYQQTPGQGLQFLFEYFSETQRNKGNFPGRFSGRQFSNSRSEMNVSTLELGDSALYLCASSLNLAGTLTEGEYFGPGTRLTVT.

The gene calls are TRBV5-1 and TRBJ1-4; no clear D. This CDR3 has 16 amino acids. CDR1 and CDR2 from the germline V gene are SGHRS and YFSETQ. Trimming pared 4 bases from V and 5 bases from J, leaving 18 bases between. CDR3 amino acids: CASSPLGLRGNEKLFF. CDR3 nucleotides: TGCGCCAGCAGCCCCTTGGGTTTGAGAGGGAATGAAAAACTGTTTTTT.

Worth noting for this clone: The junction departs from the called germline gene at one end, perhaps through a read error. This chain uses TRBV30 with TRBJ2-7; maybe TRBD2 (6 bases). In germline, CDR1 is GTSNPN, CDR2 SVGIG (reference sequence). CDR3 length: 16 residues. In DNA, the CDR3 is TGTGCCTGGAGTGTGGTTGGCGGGACGGCCCCATTCAAGCAGTCCTTC. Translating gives CAWSVVGGTAPFKQSF.

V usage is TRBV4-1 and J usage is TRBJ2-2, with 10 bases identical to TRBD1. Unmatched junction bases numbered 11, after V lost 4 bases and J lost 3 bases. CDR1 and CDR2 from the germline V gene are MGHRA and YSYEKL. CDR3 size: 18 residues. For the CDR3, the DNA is TGCGCCAGCAGCCCCCCCGTGAGGGGGACAGGGGACACCGGGGAGCTGTTTTTT. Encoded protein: CASSPPVRGTGDTGELFF.

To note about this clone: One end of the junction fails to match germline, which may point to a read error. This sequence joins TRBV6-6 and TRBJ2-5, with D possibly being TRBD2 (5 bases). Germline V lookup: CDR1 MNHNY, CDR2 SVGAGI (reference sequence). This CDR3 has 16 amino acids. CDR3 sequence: CASSYLGQGWGENQYF. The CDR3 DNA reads TGTGCCAGCAGTTACCTTGGCCAAGGCTGGGGAGAGAACCAGTACTTC.

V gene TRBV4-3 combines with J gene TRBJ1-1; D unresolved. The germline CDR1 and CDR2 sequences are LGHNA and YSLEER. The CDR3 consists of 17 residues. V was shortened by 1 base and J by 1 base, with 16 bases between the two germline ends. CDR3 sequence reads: CASSQVPPEGWNTEAFF. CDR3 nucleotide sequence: TGCGCCAGCAGCCAAGTACCCCCCGAGGGATGGAACACTGAAGCTTTCTTT.

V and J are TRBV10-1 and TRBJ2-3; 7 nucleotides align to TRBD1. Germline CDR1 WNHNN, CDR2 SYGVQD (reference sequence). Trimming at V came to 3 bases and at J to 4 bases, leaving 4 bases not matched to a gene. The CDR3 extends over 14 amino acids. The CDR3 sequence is CASSDGQGADTQYF. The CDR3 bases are TGCGCCAGCAGTGATGGGCAGGGGGCAGATACGCAGTATTTT.

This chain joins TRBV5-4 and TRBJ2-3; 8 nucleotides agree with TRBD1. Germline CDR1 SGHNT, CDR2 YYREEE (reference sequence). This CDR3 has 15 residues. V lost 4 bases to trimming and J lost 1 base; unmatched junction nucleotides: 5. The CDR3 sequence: CASSPPGQGTDTQYF. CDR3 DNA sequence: TGTGCCAGCAGCCCCCCGGGACAGGGCACAGATACGCAGTATTTT.

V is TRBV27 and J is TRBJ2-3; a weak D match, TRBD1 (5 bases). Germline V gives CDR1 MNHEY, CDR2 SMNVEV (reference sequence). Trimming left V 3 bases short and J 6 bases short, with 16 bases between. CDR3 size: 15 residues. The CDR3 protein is CASSFQGPLGDTQYF. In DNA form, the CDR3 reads TGTGCCAGCAGTTTCCAGGGCCCGTTGGGGGATACGCAGTATTTT.

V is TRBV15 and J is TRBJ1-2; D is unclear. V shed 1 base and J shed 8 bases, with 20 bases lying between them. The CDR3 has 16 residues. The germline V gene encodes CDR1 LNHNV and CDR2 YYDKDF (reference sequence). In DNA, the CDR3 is TGTGCCACCAGCAGAGGCGGGTCCTCGCCCGGCGACGGCTACACCTTC. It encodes CATSRGGSSPGDGYTF.

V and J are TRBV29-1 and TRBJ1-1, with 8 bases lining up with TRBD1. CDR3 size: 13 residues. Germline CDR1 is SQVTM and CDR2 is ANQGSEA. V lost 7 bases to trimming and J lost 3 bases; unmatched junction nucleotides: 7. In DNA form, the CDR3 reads TGCAGCGGGGAGACAGGGGAGTACACTGAAGCTTTCTTT. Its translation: CSGETGEYTEAFF.

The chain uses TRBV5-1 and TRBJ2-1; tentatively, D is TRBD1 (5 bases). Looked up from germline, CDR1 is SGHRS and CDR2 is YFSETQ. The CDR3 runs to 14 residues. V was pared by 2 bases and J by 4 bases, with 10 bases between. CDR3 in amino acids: CASSFQDTYNEQFF. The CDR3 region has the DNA TGCGCCAGCAGCTTCCAGGACACTTACAATGAGCAGTTCTTC.

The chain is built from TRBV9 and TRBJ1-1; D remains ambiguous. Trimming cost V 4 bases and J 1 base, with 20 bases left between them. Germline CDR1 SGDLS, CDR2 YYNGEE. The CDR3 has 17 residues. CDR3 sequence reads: CASSPGSGDNPNTEAFF. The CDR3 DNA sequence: TGTGCCAGCAGCCCTGGGTCGGGAGACAACCCGAACACTGAAGCTTTCTTT. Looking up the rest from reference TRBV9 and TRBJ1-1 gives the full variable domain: DSGVTQTPKHLITATGQRVTLRCSPRSGDLSVYWYQQSLDQGLQFLIQYYNGEERAKGNILERFSAQQFPDLHSELNLSSLELGDSALYFCASSPGSGDNPNTEAFFGQGTRLTVV.

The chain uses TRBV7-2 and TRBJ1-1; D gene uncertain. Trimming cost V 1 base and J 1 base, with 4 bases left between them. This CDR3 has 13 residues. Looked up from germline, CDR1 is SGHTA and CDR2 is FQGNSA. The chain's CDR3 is CASSLVKNTEAFF. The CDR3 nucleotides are TGTGCCAGCAGCTTAGTAAAGAACACTGAAGCTTTCTTT.

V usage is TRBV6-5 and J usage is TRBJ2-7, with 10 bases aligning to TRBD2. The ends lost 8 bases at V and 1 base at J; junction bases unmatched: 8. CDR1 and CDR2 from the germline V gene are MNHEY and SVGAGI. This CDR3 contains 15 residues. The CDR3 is CASLKSSGSSYEQYF. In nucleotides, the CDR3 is TGTGCCAGCCTTAAATCTAGCGGGAGTTCCTACGAGCAGTACTTC.

CDR3 in amino acids: CASSHRDLYYEQYF. The CDR3 nucleotides read TGTGCCAGCAGCCACCGGGACTTATACTACGAGCAGTACTTC. The rearrangement joins TRBV2 to TRBJ2-7; maybe TRBD2 (6 bases). Germline-derived CDR1 and CDR2 are SNHLY and FYNNEI. V was pared by 6 bases and J by 3 bases, with 15 bases between. CDR3 length: 14 residues.